The clone carrying this TCR beta chain came up a few times. Its antigen is not identified. The data are from a study of T cells after yellow fever vaccination. Looking at the study overall: Each low-cell-number fraction was prepared by means of SMART-Seq v4 Ultra Low Input.

Whole-study findings and limits: Among all clonotypes, a small share was observed in both CD4 and CD8 compartments. Once the booster was given, most primary-vaccination clones reappeared, at over 95% for CD4 and 85% to 90% for CD8.

TCRdb itself ran the 5' RACE reads through MiXCR, one entry per CDR3 protein. The sample carries roughly 250,000 distinct CDR3 sequences, 13% recorded once. The CDR3 length is 14 residues. With 2 bases removed from V and 6 bases from J, the gap between germline ends came to 12 bases. The germline gives CDR1 SGHRS, CDR2 YFSETQ. The chain employs TRBV5-1 and TRBJ1-5; D is uncertain. The TCR sequence derives from a man aged 30 to 39 who received the YFV17D yellow fever vaccine. The sample in question was CD4+ T cells sorted from PBMCs, obtained 45 days after the yellow fever booster vaccination. Here the CDR3 DNA reads TGCGCCAGCAGCTTCGGGTCGGGGAGTCAGCCCCAGCATTTT. As protein: CASSFGSGSQPQHF.